This T cell receptor (beta chain) comes out of a study of monozygotic twins with inflammatory bowel disease. Regarding this clonotype: The antigen is not known.

The CDR3 length is 13 residues. Germline V gene lookup returns CDR1 MDHEN and CDR2 SYDVKM. TCRdb re-called the 5' RACE reads, yielding one record per CDR3 amino acid sequence without DNA. Listed are about 170,000 distinct CDR3 sequences; around 2.8% falls within the top ten. Study-level results: Data gave no support to a single strong signal or clonotype associated with IBD.

Whole blood, unsorted for T cells, was the source of total RNA. This TCR came from a human donor with ulcerative colitis or Crohn's disease, or a healthy co-twin of an affected twin (not recorded which). The chain joins TRBV28 to TRBJ2-7. Sequenced sample: blood. The CDR3 region is CASFGQVLGEQYF. Using reference TRBV28 and TRBJ2-7 for the parts outside the CDR3, the full variable domain is DVKVTQSSRYLVKRTGEKVFLECVQDMDHENMFWYRQDPGLGLRLIYFSYDVKMKEKGDIPEGYSVSREKKERFSLILESASTNQTSMYLCASFGQVLGEQYFGPGTRLTVT.